This T cell receptor (beta chain) was recorded in a study of cytotoxic CD8 clonotypes in ibrutinib-treated CLL. Study-wide context: Results showed around 25 partial and 2 complete responses; following median about 68 months, approximately 15 remained remitted, roughly twelve advanced. General study points: The study found clonality rose at ibrutinib response, then fell toward baseline at progression.

Assay: immunoSEQ multiplex PCR; the TCRdb copy retains only in-frame clones and omits some. The data hold fewer than 150,000 clones, with around 84% observed a single time. V was trimmed by 4 bases and J by 4 bases, leaving 10 bases between them. The CDR3 extends over 13 amino acids. The germline gives CDR1 MGHRA, CDR2 YSYEKL. About this clone itself: The antigen is unknown.

Source: PBMCs, taken after 24 months of ibrutinib treatment. The sequence was collected from a human donor with chronic lymphocytic leukemia. The J gene is TRBJ1-2, the V gene TRBV4-1; the D is unclear. This CDR3 reads CASSPFGTYGYTF. The DNA of the CDR3 is TGCGCCAGCAGCCCCTTCGGTACCTATGGCTACACCTTC.